These 5 T cell receptor beta chains came from one sample sequenced in a study of blood T cell repertoires in COVID-19. Profiled with immunoSEQ multiplex PCR; TCRdb holds only in-frame clones, not every one. The table has about 390,000 clones, approximately 87% seen once. Sequencing used PBMCs or T cells enriched from blood (not recorded which). The receptors originated from a woman aged 45 to 65 who had recovered from COVID-19.

CDR3 region: CASSQGGTGYTF. In DNA form, the CDR3 reads TGTGCCAGCAGTCAGGGGGGTACTGGCTACACCTTC. The chain employs TRBV12-3 or TRBV12-4 and TRBJ1-2; 7 bases agree with TRBD1. The CDR3 extends over 12 amino acids. V was pared by 5 bases and J by 7 bases, with 4 bases of the junction left unmatched.

This rearrangement joins TRBV11-3 to TRBJ1-1; a possible D gene is TRBD1 (5 bases). Trimming left V 4 bases short and J 3 bases short, with 9 bases between. The germline V gene encodes CDR1 SGHNT and CDR2 YENEEA. This CDR3 contains 13 residues. The CDR3 reads CASSWGRDTEAFF. CDR3 bases: TGTGCCAGCAGCTGGGGGAGGGACACTGAAGCTTTCTTT.

This chain joins TRBV3-1 (or the pseudogene TRBV3-2) and TRBJ1-1; a possible D gene is TRBD1 (6 bases). The CDR3 is made up of 15 amino acids. Germline CDR1 LGHDT, CDR2 YNNKEL (reference sequence). Trimming took 8 bases from V and 0 from J, leaving 16 bases between them. The CDR3 region has the DNA TGTGCCAGCCTCGACGGGACAATCATGAACACTGAAGCTTTCTTT. It codes for CASLDGTIMNTEAFF.

The gene calls are TRBV29-1 and TRBJ2-1; TRBD2 agrees at 11 bases. The V gene's germline CDR1 is SQVTM and CDR2 ANQGSEA. The CDR3 loop spans 15 amino acids. The V gene end was trimmed by 7 bases and the J gene end by 7 bases; junction bases not matched to a gene: 12. In DNA form, the CDR3 reads TGCAGCGGGGCCGAACTAGCGGGGGTTTATAATGAGCAGTTCTTC. Amino acid sequence: CSGAELAGVYNEQFF.

In nucleotides, the CDR3 is TGTGCCAGTAGTATAGTTTCCCGCAGGGCAAATACGCAGTATTTT. It specifies CASSIVSRRANTQYF. The genes are TRBV19 and TRBJ2-3, with a possible D match to TRBD1 (5 bases). The CDR3 loop spans 15 amino acids. Germline-derived CDR1 and CDR2 are LNHDA and SQIVND (reference sequence). Trimming cost V 1 base and J 7 bases, with 15 bases left between them. The whole variable domain, remainder taken from reference TRBV19 and TRBJ2-3, is DGGITQSPKYLFRKEGQNVTLSCEQNLNHDAMYWYRQDPGQGLRLIYYSQIVNDFQKGDIAEGYSVSREKKESFPLTVTSAQKNPTAFYLCASSIVSRRANTQYFGPGTRLTVL.